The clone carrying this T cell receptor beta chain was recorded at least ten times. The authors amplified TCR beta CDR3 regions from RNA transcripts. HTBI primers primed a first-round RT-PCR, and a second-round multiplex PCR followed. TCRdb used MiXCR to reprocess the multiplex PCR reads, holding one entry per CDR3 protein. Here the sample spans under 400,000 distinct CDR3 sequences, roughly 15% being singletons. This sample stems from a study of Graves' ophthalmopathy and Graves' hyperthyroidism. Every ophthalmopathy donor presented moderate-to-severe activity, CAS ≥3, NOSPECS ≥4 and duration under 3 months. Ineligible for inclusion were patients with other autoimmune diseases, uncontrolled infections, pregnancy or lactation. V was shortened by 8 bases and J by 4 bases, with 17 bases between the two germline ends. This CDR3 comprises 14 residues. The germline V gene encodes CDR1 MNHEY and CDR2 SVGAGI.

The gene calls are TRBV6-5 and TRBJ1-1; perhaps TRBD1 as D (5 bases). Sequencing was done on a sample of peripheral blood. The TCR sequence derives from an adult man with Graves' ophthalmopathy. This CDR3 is CASFATRGGTEAFF. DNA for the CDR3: TGTGCCAGCTTTGCCACTCGCGGGGGCACTGAAGCTTTCTTT.